This T cell receptor beta chain was recorded in a study of blood T cell repertoires in COVID-19. Germline values: CDR1 LGHNT, CDR2 FRNRAP. The ends were cut back, 4 bases at V and 8 bases at J, with 14 bases in the middle. This CDR3 has 13 amino acids. How the authors handled the data: For nucleated cells, counts were estimated from reference gene primer amplification. Using immunoSEQ multiplex PCR, the repertoire was profiled, and TCRdb retains in-frame clones only, with some absent. Clone size and V and J calls were adopted from that table, with D and trimming inferred from the DNA. The profile covers about 160,000 clones, with around 84% appearing a single time and approximately 3% taken by the ten largest.

The chain couples TRBV12-5 to TRBJ1-1; TRBD1 might be the D (5 bases). The sequencing input was peripheral blood. The receptor's source is a human donor with acute or convalescent COVID-19. The donor label of this sample is uncertain. The CDR3, as DNA: TGTGCTAGTGGTTCAGGGACGGGAGGGGAAGCTTTCTTT. Translated: CASGSGTGGEAFF.